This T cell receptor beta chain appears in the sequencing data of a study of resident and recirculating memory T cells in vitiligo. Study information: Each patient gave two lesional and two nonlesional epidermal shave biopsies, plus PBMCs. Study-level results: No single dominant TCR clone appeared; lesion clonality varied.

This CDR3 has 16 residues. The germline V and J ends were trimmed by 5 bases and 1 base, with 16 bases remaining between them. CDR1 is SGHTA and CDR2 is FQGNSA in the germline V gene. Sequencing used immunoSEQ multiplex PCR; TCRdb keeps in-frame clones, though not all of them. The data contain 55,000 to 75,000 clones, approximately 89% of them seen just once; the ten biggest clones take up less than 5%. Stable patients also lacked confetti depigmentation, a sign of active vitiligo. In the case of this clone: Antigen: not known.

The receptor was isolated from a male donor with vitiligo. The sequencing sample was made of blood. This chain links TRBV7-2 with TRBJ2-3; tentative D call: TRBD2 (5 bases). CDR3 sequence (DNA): TGTGCCAGCAGCCCCTCGATTGGACTTGGCACAGATACGCAGTATTTT. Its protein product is CASSPSIGLGTDTQYF.